Included here is one T cell receptor (beta chain) sequence, with context. As yet, its antigen is unknown. This entry comes from a study of chemoradiotherapy in HPV16-positive cancers. General study results and limits: For HPV16-positive patients, expanding HPV-responsive T cells associated with longer recurrence-free survival.

The CDR3 covers 15 residues. The V gene lost 5 bases and the J gene lost 3 bases, with 14 bases spanning the gap. Germline values: CDR1 SEHNR, CDR2 FQNEAQ (reference sequence). Data came from immunoSEQ multiplex PCR; TCRdb stores just in-frame clones and leaves some out. The sample lists some 420 clones, just over 85% occurring once. This sequence originates from a human donor with HPV-associated anogenital cancer. V and J are TRBV7-9 and TRBJ2-1; D call uncertain. The source material was tumor tissue, sampled from a patient who underwent chemoradiotherapy. CDR3 loop: CASSQAGPNYNEQFF. CDR3 sequence (DNA): TGTGCCAGCAGCCAAGCAGGTCCAAACTACAATGAGCAGTTCTTC. Using reference TRBV7-9 and TRBJ2-1 for the parts outside the CDR3, the full variable domain is DTGVSQNPRHKITKRGQNVTFRCDPISEHNRLYWYRQTLGQGPEFLTYFQNEAQLEKSRLLSDRFSAERPKGSFSTLEIQRTEQGDSAMYLCASSQAGPNYNEQFFGPGTRLTVL.